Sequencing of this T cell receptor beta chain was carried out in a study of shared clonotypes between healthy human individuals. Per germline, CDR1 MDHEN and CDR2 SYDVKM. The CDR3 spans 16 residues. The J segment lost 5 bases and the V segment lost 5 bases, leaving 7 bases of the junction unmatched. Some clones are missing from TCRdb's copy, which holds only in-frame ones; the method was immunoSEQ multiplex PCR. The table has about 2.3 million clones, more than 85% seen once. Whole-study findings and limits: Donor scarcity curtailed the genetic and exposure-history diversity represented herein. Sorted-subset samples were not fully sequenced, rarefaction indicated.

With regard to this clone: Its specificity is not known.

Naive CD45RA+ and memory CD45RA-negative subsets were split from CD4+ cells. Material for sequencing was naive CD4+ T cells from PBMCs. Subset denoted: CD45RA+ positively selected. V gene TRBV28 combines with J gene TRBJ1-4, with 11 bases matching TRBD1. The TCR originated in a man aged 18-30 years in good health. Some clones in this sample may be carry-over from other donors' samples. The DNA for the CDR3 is TGTGCCAGCAGTCGTCCCGGGACAGGGGGGAATGAAAAACTGTTTTTT. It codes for CASSRPGTGGNEKLFF. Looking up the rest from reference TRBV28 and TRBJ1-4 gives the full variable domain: DVKVTQSSRYLVKRTGEKVFLECVQDMDHENMFWYRQDPGLGLRLIYFSYDVKMKEKGDIPEGYSVSREKKERFSLILESASTNQTSMYLCASSRPGTGGNEKLFFGSGTQLSVL.